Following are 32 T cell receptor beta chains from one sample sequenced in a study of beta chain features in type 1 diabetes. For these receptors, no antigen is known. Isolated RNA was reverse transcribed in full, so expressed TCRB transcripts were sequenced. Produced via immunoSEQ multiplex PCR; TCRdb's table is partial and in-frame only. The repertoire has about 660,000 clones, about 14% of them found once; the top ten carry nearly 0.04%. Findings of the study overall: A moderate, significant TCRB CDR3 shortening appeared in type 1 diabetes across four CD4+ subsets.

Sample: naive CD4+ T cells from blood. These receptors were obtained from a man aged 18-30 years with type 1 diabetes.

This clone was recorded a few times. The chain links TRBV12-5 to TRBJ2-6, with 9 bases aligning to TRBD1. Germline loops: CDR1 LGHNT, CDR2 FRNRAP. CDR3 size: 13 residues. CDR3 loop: CAGQGFGANVLTF. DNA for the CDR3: TGTGCCGGACAGGGGTTTGGGGCCAACGTCCTGACTTTC.

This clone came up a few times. CDR3 region: CASSLAYGQDTQYF. The CDR3 nucleotides are TGTGCCAGCAGCTTGGCCTACGGTCAAGATACGCAGTATTTT. V usage is TRBV5-4 and J usage is TRBJ2-3; D gene uncertain. V gave up 0 bases and J gave up 5 bases, with 10 bases separating them. This CDR3 comprises 14 residues. The germline CDR1 and CDR2 sequences are SGHNT and YYREEE (reference sequence).

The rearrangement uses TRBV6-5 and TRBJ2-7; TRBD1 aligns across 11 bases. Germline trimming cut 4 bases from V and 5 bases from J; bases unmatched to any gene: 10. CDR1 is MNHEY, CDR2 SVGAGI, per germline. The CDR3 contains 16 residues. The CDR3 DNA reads TGTGCCAGCAGTTCCCCGGGACAGGGGGGCCCGCACGAGCAGTACTTC. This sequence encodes CASSSPGQGGPHEQYF.

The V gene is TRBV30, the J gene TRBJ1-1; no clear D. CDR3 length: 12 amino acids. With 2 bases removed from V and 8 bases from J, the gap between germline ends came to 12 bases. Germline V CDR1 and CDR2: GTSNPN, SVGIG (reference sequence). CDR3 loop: CAWSLVLGEAFF. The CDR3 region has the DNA TGTGCCTGGAGTTTGGTCCTGGGGGAAGCTTTCTTT.

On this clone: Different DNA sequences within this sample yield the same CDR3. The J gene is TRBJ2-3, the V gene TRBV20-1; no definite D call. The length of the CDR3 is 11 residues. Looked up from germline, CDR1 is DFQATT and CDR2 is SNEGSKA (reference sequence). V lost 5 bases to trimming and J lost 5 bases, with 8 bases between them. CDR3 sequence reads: CSAPFRDTQYF. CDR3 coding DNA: TGCAGTGCTCCATTCAGAGATACGCAGTATTTT.

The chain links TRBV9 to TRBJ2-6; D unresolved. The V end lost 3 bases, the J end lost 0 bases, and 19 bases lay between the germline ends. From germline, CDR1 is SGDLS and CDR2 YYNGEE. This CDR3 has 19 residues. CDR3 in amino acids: CASSAGLRQKFSGANVLTF. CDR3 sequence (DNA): TGTGCCAGCAGCGCTGGGTTACGGCAAAAGTTCTCTGGGGCCAACGTCCTGACTTTC.

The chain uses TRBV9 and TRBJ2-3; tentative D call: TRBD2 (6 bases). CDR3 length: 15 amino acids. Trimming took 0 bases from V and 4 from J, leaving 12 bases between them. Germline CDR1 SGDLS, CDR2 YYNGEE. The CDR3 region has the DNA TGTGCCAGCAGCGTAGGGGCTAGCGACTCAGATACGCAGTATTTT. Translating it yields CASSVGASDSDTQYF. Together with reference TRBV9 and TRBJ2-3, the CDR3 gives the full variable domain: DSGVTQTPKHLITATGQRVTLRCSPRSGDLSVYWYQQSLDQGLQFLIQYYNGEERAKGNILERFSAQQFPDLHSELNLSSLELGDSALYFCASSVGASDSDTQYFGPGTRLTVL.

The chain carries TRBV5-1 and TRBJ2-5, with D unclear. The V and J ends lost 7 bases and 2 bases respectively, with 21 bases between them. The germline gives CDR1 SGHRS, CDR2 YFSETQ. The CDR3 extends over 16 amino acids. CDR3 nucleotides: TGCGCCAGCCGAGCATTATACCGGAGTCAACAAGAGACCCAGTACTTC. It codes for CASRALYRSQQETQYF. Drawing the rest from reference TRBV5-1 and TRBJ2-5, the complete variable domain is KAGVTQTPRYLIKTRGQQVTLSCSPISGHRSVSWYQQTPGQGLQFLFEYFSETQRNKGNFPGRFSGRQFSNSRSEMNVSTLELGDSALYLCASRALYRSQQETQYFGPGTRLLVL.

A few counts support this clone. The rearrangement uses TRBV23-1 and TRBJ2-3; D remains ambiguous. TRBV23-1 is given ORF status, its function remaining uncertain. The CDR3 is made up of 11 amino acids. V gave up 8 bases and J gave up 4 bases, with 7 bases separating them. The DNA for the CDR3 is TGCGCCAGCTCGTCGTCAGATACGCAGTATTTT. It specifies CASSSSDTQYF.

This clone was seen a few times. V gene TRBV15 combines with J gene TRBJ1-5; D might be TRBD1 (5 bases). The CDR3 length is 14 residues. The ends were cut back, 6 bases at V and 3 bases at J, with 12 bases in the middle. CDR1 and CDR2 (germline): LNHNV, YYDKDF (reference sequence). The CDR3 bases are TGTGCCACCAGTCAAGGGGTCCTCAATCAGCCCCAGCATTTT. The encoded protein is CATSQGVLNQPQHF.

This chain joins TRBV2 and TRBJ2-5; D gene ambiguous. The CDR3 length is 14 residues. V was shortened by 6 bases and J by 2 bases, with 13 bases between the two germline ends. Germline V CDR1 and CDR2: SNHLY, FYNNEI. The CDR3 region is CASSHPLRQETQYF. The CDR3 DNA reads TGTGCCAGCAGCCATCCGCTACGTCAAGAGACCCAGTACTTC.

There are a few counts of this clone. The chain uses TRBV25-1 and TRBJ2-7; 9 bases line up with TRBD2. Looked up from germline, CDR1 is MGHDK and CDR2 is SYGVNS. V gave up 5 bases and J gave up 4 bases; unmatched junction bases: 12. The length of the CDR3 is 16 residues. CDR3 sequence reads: CASSHPGTSSVYEQYF. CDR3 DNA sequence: TGTGCCAGCAGTCACCCCGGGACTAGCTCTGTGTACGAGCAGTACTTC.

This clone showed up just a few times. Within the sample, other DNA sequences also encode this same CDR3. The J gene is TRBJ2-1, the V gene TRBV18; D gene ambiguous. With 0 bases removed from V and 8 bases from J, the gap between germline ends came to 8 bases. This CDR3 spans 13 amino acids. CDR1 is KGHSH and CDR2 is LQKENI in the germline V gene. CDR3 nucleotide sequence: TGTGCCAGCTCACCACCGGGGTTGGATGAGCAGTTCTTC. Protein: CASSPPGLDEQFF.

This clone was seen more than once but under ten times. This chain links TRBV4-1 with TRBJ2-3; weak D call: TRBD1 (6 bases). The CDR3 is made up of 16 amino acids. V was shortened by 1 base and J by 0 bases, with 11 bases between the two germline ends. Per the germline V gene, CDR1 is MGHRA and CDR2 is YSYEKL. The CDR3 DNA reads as TGCGCCAGCAGCCAAGGGTGGGGGCTTAGCACAGATACGCAGTATTTT. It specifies CASSQGWGLSTDTQYF.

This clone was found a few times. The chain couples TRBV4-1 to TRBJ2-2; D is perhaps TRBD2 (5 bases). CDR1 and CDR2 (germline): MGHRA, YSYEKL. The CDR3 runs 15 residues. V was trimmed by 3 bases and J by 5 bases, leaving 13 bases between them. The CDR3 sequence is CASSQSGGRTGELFF. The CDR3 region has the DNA TGCGCCAGCAGCCAGTCTGGAGGCCGGACCGGGGAGCTGTTTTTT.

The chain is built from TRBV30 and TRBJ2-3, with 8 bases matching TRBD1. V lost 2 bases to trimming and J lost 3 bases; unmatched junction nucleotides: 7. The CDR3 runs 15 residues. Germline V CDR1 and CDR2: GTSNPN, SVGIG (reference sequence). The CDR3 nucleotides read TGTGCCTGGAGTCGAACAGGGGGAATGACAGATACGCAGTATTTT. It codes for CAWSRTGGMTDTQYF.

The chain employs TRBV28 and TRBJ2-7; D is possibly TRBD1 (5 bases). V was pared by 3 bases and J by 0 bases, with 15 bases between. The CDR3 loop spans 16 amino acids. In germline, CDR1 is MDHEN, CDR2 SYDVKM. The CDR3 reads CASSLGGRVGSYEQYF. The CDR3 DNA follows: TGTGCCAGCAGTTTGGGTGGCAGGGTAGGCTCCTACGAGCAGTACTTC.

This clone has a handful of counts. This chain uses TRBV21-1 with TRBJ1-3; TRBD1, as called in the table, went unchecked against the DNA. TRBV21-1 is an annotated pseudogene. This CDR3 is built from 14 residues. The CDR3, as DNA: TGTGCCAGCAGCAAAGGGGGGCTCCCCTACACCATATATTTT. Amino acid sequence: CASSKGGLPYTIYF.

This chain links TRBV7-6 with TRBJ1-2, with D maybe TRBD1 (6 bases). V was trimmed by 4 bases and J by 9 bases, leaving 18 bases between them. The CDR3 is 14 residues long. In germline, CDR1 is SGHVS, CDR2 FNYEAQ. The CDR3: CASSSDTGMNSYTF. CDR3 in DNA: TGTGCCAGCAGCTCGGATACAGGGATGAACAGCTACACCTTC. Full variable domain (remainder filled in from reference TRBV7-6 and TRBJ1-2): GAGVSQSPRYKVTKRGQDVALRCDPISGHVSLYWYRQALGQGPEFLTYFNYEAQQDKSGLPNDRFSAERPEGSISTLTIQRTEQRDSAMYRCASSSDTGMNSYTFGSGTRLTVV.

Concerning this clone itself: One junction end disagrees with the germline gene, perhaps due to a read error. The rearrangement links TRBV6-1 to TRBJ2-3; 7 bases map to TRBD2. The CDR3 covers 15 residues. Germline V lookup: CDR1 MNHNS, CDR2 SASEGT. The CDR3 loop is CASSAYLPRLAASNF. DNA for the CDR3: TGTGCCAGCAGTGCCTACTTGCCAAGACTAGCAGCTTCGAATTTT.

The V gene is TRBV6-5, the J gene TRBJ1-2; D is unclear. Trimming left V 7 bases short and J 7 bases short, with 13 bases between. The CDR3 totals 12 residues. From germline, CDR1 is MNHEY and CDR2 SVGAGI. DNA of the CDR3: TGTGCCAGCACCCCCCTCTCGGGTGGCTACACCTTC. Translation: CASTPLSGGYTF.

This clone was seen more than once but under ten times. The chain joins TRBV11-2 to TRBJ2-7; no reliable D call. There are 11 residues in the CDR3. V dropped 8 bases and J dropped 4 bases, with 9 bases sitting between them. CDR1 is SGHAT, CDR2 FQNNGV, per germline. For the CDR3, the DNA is TGTGCCAGCGCTCCGGTGTACGAGCAGTACTTC. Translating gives CASAPVYEQYF.

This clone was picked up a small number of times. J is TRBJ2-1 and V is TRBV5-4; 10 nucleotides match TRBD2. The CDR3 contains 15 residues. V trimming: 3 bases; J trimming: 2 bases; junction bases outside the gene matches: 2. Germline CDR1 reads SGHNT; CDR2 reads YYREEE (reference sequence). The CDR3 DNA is TGTGCCAGCAGCTCCGGACTAGCGGCCTACAATGAGCAGTTCTTC. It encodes CASSSGLAAYNEQFF.

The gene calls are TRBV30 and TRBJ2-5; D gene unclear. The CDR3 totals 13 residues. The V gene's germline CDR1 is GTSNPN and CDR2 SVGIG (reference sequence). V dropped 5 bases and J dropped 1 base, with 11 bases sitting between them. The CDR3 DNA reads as TGTGCCTGGTCAGGTTCCCTCCAAGAGACCCAGTACTTC. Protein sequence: CAWSGSLQETQYF.

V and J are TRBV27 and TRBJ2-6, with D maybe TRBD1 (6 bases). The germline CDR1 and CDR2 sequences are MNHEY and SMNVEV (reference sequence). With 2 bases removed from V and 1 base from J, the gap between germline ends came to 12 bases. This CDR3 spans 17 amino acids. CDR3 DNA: TGTGCCAGCAGTTTAAAAGGGACAACGTCTGGGGCCAACGTCCTGACTTTC. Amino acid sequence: CASSLKGTTSGANVLTF.

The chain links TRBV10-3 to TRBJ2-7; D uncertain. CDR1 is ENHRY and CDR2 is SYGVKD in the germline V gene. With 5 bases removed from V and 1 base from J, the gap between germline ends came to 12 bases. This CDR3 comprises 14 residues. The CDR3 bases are TGTGCCATCAGTCCAGACTCCGTTTCCTACGAGCAGTACTTC. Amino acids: CAISPDSVSYEQYF.

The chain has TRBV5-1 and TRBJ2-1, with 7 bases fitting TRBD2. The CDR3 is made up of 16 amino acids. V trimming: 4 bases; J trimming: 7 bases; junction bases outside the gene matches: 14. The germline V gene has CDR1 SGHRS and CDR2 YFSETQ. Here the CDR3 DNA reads TGCGCCAGCAGCCCGACGGGGAGGGAGGTTGGGAATGAGCAGTTCTTC. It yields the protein CASSPTGREVGNEQFF. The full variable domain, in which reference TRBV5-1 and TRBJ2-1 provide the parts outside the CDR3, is KAGVTQTPRYLIKTRGQQVTLSCSPISGHRSVSWYQQTPGQGLQFLFEYFSETQRNKGNFPGRFSGRQFSNSRSEMNVSTLELGDSALYLCASSPTGREVGNEQFFGPGTRLTVL.

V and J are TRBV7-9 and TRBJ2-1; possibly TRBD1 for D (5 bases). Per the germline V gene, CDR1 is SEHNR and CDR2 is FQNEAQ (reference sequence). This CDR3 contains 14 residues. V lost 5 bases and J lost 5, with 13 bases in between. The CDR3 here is CASSGQGRDNEQFF. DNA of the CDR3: TGTGCCAGCAGCGGTCAGGGCAGAGACAATGAGCAGTTCTTC.

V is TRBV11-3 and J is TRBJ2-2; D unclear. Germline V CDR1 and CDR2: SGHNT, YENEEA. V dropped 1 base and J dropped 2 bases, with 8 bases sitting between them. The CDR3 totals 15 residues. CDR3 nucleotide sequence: TGTGCCAGCAGCTTAGCCGGTTCTAACACCGGGGAGCTGTTTTTT. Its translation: CASSLAGSNTGELFF.

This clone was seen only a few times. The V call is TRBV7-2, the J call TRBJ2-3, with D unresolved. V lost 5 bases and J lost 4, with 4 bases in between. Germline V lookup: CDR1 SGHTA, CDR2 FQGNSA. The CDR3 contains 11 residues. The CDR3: CASSQPDTQYF. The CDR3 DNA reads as TGTGCCAGCAGCCAACCAGATACGCAGTATTTT.

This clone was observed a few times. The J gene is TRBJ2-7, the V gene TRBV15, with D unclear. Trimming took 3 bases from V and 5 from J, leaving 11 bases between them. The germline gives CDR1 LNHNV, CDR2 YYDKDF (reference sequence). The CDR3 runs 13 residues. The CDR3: CATSRDLEDEQYF. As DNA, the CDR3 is TGTGCCACCAGCAGGGATTTAGAAGACGAGCAGTACTTC. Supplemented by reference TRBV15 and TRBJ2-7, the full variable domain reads DAMVIQNPRYQVTQFGKPVTLSCSQTLNHNVMYWYQQKSSQAPKLLFHYYDKDFNNEADTPDNFQSRRPNTSFCFLDIRSPGLGDTAMYLCATSRDLEDEQYFGPGTRLTVT.

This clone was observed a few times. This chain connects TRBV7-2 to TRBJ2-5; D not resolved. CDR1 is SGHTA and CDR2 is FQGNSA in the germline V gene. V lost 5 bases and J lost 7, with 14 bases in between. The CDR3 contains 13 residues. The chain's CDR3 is CASSRGEIGTQYF. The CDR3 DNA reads TGTGCCAGCAGCCGAGGCGAAATAGGGACCCAGTACTTC.